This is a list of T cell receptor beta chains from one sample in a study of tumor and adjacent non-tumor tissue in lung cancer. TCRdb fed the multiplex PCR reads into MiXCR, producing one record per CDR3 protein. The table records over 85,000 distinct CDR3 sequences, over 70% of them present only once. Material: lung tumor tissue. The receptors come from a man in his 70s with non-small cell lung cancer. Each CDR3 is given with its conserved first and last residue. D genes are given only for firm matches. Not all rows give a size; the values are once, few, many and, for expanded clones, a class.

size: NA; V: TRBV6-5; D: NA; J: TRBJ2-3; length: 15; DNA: TGTGCCAGCAGTTCACGACAAGGGGGGGTAGATACGCAGTATTTT; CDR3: CASSSRQGGVDTQYF
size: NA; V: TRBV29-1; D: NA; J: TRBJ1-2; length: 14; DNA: TGCTGCGTTACACCAGGGGCATTAACCTATGGCTACACCTTC; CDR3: CCVTPGALTYGYTF
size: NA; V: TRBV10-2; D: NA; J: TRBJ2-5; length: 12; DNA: TGCGCCAGCGCCGGAGTGGGGGAAACCCAGTACTTC; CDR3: CASAGVGETQYF
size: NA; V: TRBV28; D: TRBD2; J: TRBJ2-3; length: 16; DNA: TGTGCCAACAGGCCTGCGAACGGACTAGGCACAGATACGCAGTATTTT; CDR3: CANRPANGLGTDTQYF
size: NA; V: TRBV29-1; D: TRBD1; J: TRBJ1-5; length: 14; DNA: TGCAGCGGGGGGGGACAGGGGGCATATCAGCCCCAGCATTTT; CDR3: CSGGGQGAYQPQHF
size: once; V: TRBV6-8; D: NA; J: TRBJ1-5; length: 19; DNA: TGTCCCAGCAGTTACTGGGCCATACAAGGACGGGGGGTAATCGACCCCCAGCATTTT; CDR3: CPSSYWAIQGRGVIDPQHF
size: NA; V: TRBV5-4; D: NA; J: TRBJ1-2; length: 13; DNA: TGCGCCAGCGGCTTGGACGTTAACTATGGCTACATCTTC; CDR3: CASGLDVNYGYIF
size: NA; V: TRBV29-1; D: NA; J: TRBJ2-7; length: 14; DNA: TGCAGCGTTCTCAGAGGACAGACGTTGGACGAGCAGTACTTC; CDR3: CSVLRGQTLDEQYF
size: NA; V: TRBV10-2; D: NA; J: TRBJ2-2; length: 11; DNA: TGCGCCAGCAGTGACACCGGGGGACTGTTTTTT; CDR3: CASSDTGGLFF
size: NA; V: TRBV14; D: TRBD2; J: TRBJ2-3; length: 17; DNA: TGTGCCAGCAGCCTGGGACTATCGGGGATCATGACAGATACGCAGTATTTT; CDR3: CASSLGLSGIMTDTQYF
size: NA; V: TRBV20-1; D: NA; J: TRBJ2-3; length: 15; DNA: TGCAGTGCTAGATACTTACCCTTCAGCACAGATACGCAGTATTTT; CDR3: CSARYLPFSTDTQYF
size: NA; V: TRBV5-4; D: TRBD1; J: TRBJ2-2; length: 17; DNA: TGTGCCAGCAGCTTATGGCCGGGGACAGGGATCCCCGGGGAGCTGTTTTTT; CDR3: CASSLWPGTGIPGELFF
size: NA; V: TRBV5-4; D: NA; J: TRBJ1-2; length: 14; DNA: TGCGCCAGCAGCTTGGGTACAGCCTTCTATTGCTACACCTTC; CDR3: CASSLGTAFYCYTF
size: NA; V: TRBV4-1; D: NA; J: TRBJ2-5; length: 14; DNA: TGCGCCTGCAGCACGGGGACACAACAAGAGACCGAGTACTTC; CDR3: CACSTGTQQETEYF
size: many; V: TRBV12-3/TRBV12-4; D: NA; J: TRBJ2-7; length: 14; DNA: TGTGCCAGCAGTGTCCTAACAGGGTCGGGTGAGCAGTACTTC; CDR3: CASSVLTGSGEQYF
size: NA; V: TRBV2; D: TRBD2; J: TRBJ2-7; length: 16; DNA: TGTGACAGCAGTAACGGACTAGTGGGAGTCGGACACGAGCAGTACTTC; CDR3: CDSSNGLVGVGHEQYF
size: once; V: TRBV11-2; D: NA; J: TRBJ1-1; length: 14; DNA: TGTGCCAGCAATAGGGCGGGGGGGAACACCAAAGCTTTCTTT; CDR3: CASNRAGGNTKAFF
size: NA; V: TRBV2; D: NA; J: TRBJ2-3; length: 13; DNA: TGTGACAGCAGTGAAGCATGGGAGCAGCCCCAGTATTTT; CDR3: CDSSEAWEQPQYF
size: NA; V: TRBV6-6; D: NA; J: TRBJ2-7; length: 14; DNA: TGTGCCAGCAGTTACTCTCCCCAGTTGAACGAGCGGTACTTC; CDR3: CASSYSPQLNERYF
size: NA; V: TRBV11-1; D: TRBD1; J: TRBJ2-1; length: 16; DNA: TGTACCAGCAGCCCCAGGCCGGGACAGGGGCCACATGAGGAGTTCTTC; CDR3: CTSSPRPGQGPHEEFF
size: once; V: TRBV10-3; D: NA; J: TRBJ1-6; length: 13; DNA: TGTGCCATCAGCAGGGCTTGGAATTTACCCCTCCACTTT; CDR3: CAISRAWNLPLHF
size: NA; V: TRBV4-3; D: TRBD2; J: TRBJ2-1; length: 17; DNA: TGCGTCAGCAGCCAAGATCCAGCGGGAGCTGAAAACAATGAGCAGTTCTTC; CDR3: CVSSQDPAGAENNEQFF
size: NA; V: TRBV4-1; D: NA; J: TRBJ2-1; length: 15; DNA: TGCACCAGCAGCCTAGGGAGTTCAGGGCGGAATGAGCAGTGCTTC; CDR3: CTSSLGSSGRNEQCF
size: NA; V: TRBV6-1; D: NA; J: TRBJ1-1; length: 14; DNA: TGTGCCAACACCGAAGGTCGGCCGCACATTGAAGCTTTCTTT; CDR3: CANTEGRPHIEAFF
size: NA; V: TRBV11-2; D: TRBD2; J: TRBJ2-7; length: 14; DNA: TGTGCCAGCAGCCCTAGCGGGGGGGCCTGCGATCAGTACTTC; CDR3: CASSPSGGACDQYF
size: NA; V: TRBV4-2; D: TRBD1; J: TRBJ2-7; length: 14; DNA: TGTACCAGCAGCCAAGGACAGGGTCTCTACGGGCAGTATTTC; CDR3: CTSSQGQGLYGQYF
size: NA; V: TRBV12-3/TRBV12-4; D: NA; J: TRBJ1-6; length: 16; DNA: TGTGCCAGCAAACTCGGAGGGGGTCTGGGTAATTCACCCCTCCACTTT; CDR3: CASKLGGGLGNSPLHF
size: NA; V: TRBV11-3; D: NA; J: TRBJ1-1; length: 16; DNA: TGTGCCAGCAAATTAATGGTTGGGGCTATGAACATTGAAGCTTTCTTC; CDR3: CASKLMVGAMNIEAFF
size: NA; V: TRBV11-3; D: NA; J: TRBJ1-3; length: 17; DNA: TGTGCCAGCAGCATCCGACCCCAGGAGTTCTCTGGAATCACCATATATTTT; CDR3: CASSIRPQEFSGITIYF
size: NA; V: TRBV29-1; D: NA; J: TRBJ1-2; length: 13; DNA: TGCAGCGATCTCCTGACGAGAGCCTATGGCTACACCTTC; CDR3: CSDLLTRAYGYTF
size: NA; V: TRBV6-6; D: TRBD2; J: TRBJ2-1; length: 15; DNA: TGTGCCAGAACAATTAGCGGGAGAAGTGCAAATGAGGAGTTCTTC; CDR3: CARTISGRSANEEFF
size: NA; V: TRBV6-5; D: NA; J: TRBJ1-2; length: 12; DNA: TGTGCCAGCAGTAGACCCGCGGGCAGCTACACCTTC; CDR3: CASSRPAGSYTF
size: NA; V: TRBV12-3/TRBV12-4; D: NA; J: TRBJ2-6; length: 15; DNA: TGTGCCAGCACCCTAGGAAGCTCTGGGGCCATCATCCTGACTTTC; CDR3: CASTLGSSGAIILTF
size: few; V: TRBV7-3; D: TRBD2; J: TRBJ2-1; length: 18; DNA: TGTGCCAGCAGCACGGGGACTAGCGGGAGAAATTTGGTGAATGAGCAGTTCTTC; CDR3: CASSTGTSGRNLVNEQFF
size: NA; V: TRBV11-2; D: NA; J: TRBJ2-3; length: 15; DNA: TGTGCCAGCATCTTAGTGGGGATGGGCACAGATACGCAGTATTTT; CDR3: CASILVGMGTDTQYF
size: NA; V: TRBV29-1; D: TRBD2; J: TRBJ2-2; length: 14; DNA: TGCAGCGATGACGCAGCGGGGGGCACAGGGGAGCTGTTTTTT; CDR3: CSDDAAGGTGELFF
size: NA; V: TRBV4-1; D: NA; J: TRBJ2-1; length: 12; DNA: TGCGTCAGCAGCCAAGTGGGTGATGAGCAGTTCTTC; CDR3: CVSSQVGDEQFF
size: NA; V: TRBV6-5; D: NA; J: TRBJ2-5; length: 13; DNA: TGTGCCAGCAGACGTACTAGATCCGAGACCCGATACTTC; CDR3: CASRRTRSETRYF
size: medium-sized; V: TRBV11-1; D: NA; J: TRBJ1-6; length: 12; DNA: TGTGCCAGCAGCTTGGATCGTTCACCCCTCCACTTT; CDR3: CASSLDRSPLHF
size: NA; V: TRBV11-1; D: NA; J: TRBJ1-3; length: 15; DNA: TGTGCCAGCAGCCGAACCGGGGACCCTGGAAACACCATATATTTT; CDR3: CASSRTGDPGNTIYF